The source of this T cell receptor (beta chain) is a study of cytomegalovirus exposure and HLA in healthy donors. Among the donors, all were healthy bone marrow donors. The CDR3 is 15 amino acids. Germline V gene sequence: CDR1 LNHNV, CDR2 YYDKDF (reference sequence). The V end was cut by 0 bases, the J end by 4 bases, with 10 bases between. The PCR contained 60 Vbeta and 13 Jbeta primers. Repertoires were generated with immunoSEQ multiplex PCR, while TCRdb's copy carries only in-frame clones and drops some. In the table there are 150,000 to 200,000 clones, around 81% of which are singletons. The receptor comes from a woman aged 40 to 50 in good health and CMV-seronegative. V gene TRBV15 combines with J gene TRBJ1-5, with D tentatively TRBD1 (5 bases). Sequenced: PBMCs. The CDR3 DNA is TGTGCCACCAGCAGAGATTTGGGGCCGAATCAGCCCCAGCATTTT. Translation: CATSRDLGPNQPQHF.